This is a list of T cell receptor beta chains from one sample in a study of beta chain features in type 1 diabetes. Generated by immunoSEQ multiplex PCR, the TCRdb table keeps only in-frame clones and is missing some. The sample consists of 400,000 to 450,000 clones, about 14% of them appearing once. What was sequenced was naive CD4+ T cells from blood. These receptors originate from a man between 25 and 39 years old in good health. Both conserved end residues are part of each CDR3. D genes are given only for firm matches. Clone size is stated in some rows and not others, as once, few, many or a class when expanded.

clone size	J gene	V gene	D gene	CDR3 protein	CDR3 DNA
NA	TRBJ2-1	TRBV7-9	TRBD2	CASSHLAGGDNEQFF	TGTGCCAGCAGCCACCTAGCGGGGGGCGACAATGAGCAGTTCTTC
few	TRBJ2-5	TRBV11-3	NA	CASSSRVRETQYF	TGTGCCAGCAGCTCGCGAGTTAGGGAGACCCAGTACTTC
few	TRBJ1-1	TRBV25-1	NA	CASRRGLGYTEAFF	TGTGCCAGCAGAAGGGGTCTGGGATACACTGAAGCTTTCTTT
few	TRBJ2-2	TRBV29-1	NA	CSVGVRSGELFF	TGCAGCGTTGGGGTGCGCAGCGGGGAGCTGTTTTTT
few	TRBJ1-1	TRBV19	NA	CASRPTYGGRNTEAFF	TGTGCCAGTAGGCCCACTTACGGGGGCCGGAACACTGAAGCTTTCTTT
NA	TRBJ2-1	TRBV9	NA	CASSAQGRDWYNEQFF	TGTGCCAGCAGCGCCCAGGGTCGGGACTGGTACAATGAGCAGTTCTTC
few	TRBJ2-7	TRBV7-2	NA	CASSISYEQYF	TGTGCCAGCAGCATTTCCTACGAGCAGTACTTC
NA	TRBJ2-1	TRBV7-9	NA	CASSLVPNEQFF	TGTGCCAGCAGCTTAGTACCCAATGAGCAGTTCTTC
NA	TRBJ1-3	TRBV5-1	NA	CASSLGTAGNTIYF	TGCGCCAGCAGCTTGGGAACAGCTGGAAACACCATATATTTT
NA	TRBJ1-5	TRBV29-1	TRBD1	CSVQAGGKGDQPQHF	TGCAGCGTTCAGGCAGGGGGCAAGGGTGATCAGCCCCAGCATTTT
once	TRBJ2-2	TRBV9	NA	CASSPRLWANTGELFF	TGTGCCAGCAGCCCGCGGCTATGGGCGAACACCGGGGAGCTGTTTTTT
NA	TRBJ2-1	TRBV20-1	NA	CSALQNEQFF	TGCAGTGCCTTGCAGAATGAGCAGTTCTTC
few	TRBJ2-1	TRBV4-3	TRBD2	CASSQEGLAANEQFF	TGCGCCAGCAGCCAAGAGGGGCTAGCGGCCAATGAGCAGTTCTTC
NA	TRBJ1-5	TRBV30	NA	CAWSVHGLLGQPQHF	TGTGCCTGGAGTGTACACGGGCTTCTGGGTCAGCCCCAGCATTTT
NA	TRBJ2-7	TRBV7-2	NA	CASSLAGRLVGTEQYF	TGTGCCAGCAGCCTCGCAGGGCGACTAGTAGGTACCGAGCAGTACTTC
NA	TRBJ1-2	TRBV30	NA	CAWTYGTNYGYTF	TGTGCCTGGACGTACGGGACGAACTATGGCTACACCTTC
NA	TRBJ1-2	TRBV7-9	NA	CASSLPATANYGYTF	TGTGCCAGCAGCTTACCGGCGACAGCTAACTATGGCTACACCTTC
few	TRBJ2-1	TRBV7-2	TRBD2	CASSSWGLAGFNEQFF	TGTGCCAGCAGCTCGTGGGGACTAGCGGGATTCAATGAGCAGTTCTTC
NA	TRBJ1-4	TRBV9	NA	CASSVGPNNEKLFF	TGTGCCAGCAGCGTAGGGCCCAATAATGAAAAACTGTTTTTT
NA	TRBJ2-5	TRBV7-7	NA	CASSLYGIQETQYF	TGTGCCAGCAGCCTATACGGGATCCAAGAGACCCAGTACTTC
few	TRBJ2-3	TRBV7-9	TRBD2	CASSLSQGLAESTDTQYF	TGTGCCAGCAGCTTATCCCAAGGGCTAGCGGAAAGCACAGATACGCAGTATTTT
few	TRBJ1-4	TRBV29-1	NA	CSVGPSLGKLFF	TGCAGCGTTGGACCTTCACTGGGAAAACTGTTTTTT
NA	TRBJ2-1	TRBV15	NA	CATSRQLGPYNEQFF	TGTGCCACCAGCAGACAACTGGGGCCCTACAATGAGCAGTTCTTC